This T cell receptor (beta chain) is drawn from a study of Graves' ophthalmopathy and Graves' hyperthyroidism. Study information: The authors collected peripheral blood at initial diagnosis, before any treatment. Whole-study results and caveats: For separating ophthalmopathy from stable hyperthyroidism, a 13-signature model gave around 86% sensitivity and roughly 77% specificity. Among expanded thyroid clonotypes above 0.001 frequency, most also occurred in blood.

V lost 0 bases to trimming and J lost 2 bases, with 13 bases between them. Germline lookup yields CDR1 SGHAT and CDR2 FQDESV (reference sequence). CDR3 length: 16 amino acids. Disease in donors with ophthalmopathy had moderate-to-severe activity, CAS ≥3, NOSPECS ≥4 and under 3 months' duration. CDR3 regions of TCR beta were amplified from RNA transcripts. First-round RT-PCR with HTBI primers preceded a second-round multiplex PCR. TCRdb reprocessed the multiplex PCR reads via MiXCR and lists one record per CDR3 protein. The sample contains 200,000 to 250,000 distinct CDR3 sequences, about 22% of which appear only once. This clonotype appeared many times. Its antigen is undetermined.

The clonotype originates from a woman between 45 and 65 years old with Graves' ophthalmopathy. The chain employs TRBV11-1 and TRBJ1-1; tentatively, D is TRBD1 (5 bases). The sequenced sample consisted of peripheral blood. For the CDR3, the DNA is TGTGCCAGCAGCTTAGCGGGCCATGGGGGAAACACTGAAGCTTTCTTT. This codes for CASSLAGHGGNTEAFF.